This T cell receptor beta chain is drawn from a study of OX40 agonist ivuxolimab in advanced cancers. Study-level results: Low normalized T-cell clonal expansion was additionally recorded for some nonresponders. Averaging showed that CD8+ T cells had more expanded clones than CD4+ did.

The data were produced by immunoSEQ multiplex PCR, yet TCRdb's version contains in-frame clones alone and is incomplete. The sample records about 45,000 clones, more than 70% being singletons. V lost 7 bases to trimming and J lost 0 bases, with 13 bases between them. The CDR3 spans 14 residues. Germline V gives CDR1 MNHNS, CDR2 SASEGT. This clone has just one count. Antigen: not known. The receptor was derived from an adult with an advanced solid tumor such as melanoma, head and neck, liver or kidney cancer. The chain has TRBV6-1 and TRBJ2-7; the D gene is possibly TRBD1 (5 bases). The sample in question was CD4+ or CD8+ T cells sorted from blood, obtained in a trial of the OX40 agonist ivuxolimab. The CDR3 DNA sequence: TGTGCCAGCACTTGGCAGGGCAGCTCCTACGAGCAGTACTTC. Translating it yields CASTWQGSSYEQYF.